The text below deals with one T cell receptor (beta chain). The sample holds a few counts of this clone. Its recognized antigen is unknown. Base qualities are not at hand, and no much larger clone is one base apart. This specimen belongs to a study of CD8+ T cells in alopecia areata (dated by TCRdb to between 2017 and 2018). A note on the overall study: The treated patients, all with moderate-to-severe alopecia areata, were enrolled in an open-label pilot trial of oral tofacitinib given at 5 to 10 mg twice daily. Tofacitinib was administered for 6 to 18 months, and 6 months of follow-up off drug were then conducted to assess delayed response and recurrence. TCRbeta CDR3 regions were amplified by immunoSEQ multiplex PCR using 35 Vbeta forward and 13 Jbeta reverse primers. Scalp clonality was compared across normal scalp (n=4), patchy alopecia areata scalp (n=8), and alopecia totalis/universalis scalp (n=8). Patients on tofacitinib were biopsied at baseline and after 4 and 24 weeks of treatment, and several of the patients also had a later scalp biopsy. The study used high-throughput TCRbeta sequencing to examine T cell clonal expansion in alopecia areata, in both the C3H/HeJ mouse model and human patients. In treated patients, disease severity was measured using the SALT score, which gives the percentage of scalp surface area affected. The RNA source kit depended on sample type: the PAXgene miRNA kit for fixed scalp, the miRNeasy kit for PBMCs, and the RNeasy kit for mouse skin. In humans, TCRbeta sequencing was performed on scalp tissue and on sorted CD4+ and CD8+ peripheral blood T cells from healthy controls and from patients with patchy or totalis/universalis alopecia areata. Overall study results and their limits: Shared TCR sequences between patients were less evident than in mice, which may be partly attributable to HLA diversity in the patient population. During tofacitinib treatment, many expanded lesional clones remained in scalp and blood, and this persistence may partly explain relapse after treatment is stopped. With tofacitinib, both scalp clonality and the number of expanded CD8+ clones among the top 100 scalp clones went down significantly. Compared with normal scalp, lesional scalp had higher clonality and more expanded CD8+ clones, particularly in alopecia totalis/universalis, a pattern that suggests antigenic drive. Because the treated cohort was small and had just a single nonresponder, larger studies are needed to establish links between baseline CD8+ expansion and response. Unlike mouse skin, which is dominated by gammadelta T cells, normal human skin has resident alphabeta T cells that are also sequenced, and this complicates analysis of the scalp TCR repertoire.

Libraries were made using the immunoSEQ multiplex PCR assay. RNA was extracted from all samples and reverse transcribed into cDNA as template for TCR sequencing. First-strand cDNA was synthesized using SuperScript III with a 2:1 mix of oligo-dT and random hexamers. Amplification bias was assessed with a synthetic immune receptor repertoire, and residual bias was removed computationally. Per the original workflow: Raw reads were preprocessed for error removal, and CDR3 was defined according to IMGT conventions as running from the conserved cysteine to phenylalanine. Clonality was computed by normalizing Shannon entropy by log2 of the number of productive unique TCRs and subtracting the result from 1. Whether scalp clones were CD4 or CD8 was inferred by matching scalp TCRbeta sequences against CD4 and CD8 repertoires sorted from blood. Not all clones reach the TCRdb copy of this immuneACCESS table, which keeps in-frame sequences only. Checked studies attribute under half of the gap to unresolved V genes and leave the rest unexplained. The DNA was the basis for D and trimming; V, J and clone size are from that table. The sample includes 98,000 or so clones, with around 55% observed a single time. Roughly a sixth of the sample is in the top ten clones.

Trimming takes 0 bases from V and 9 bases from J, and the germline ends sit 12 bases apart. CDR3 length: 14 amino acids, cysteine to phenylalanine. Of all the DNA, just the CDR3 is kept, 42 bases in frame from base 1. CDR1 and CDR2 were assigned from the germline V gene as ENHRY and SYGVKD. The time point label, read with the paper, signifies: less than five weeks on oral tofacitinib. Taken with the paper, the label for treatment or condition translates to: oral pan-JAK inhibitor, 5-10 mg twice daily. Lesional scalp punch biopsies and peripheral blood were collected from alopecia areata patients. PBMCs were isolated by density centrifugation and stained for CD3, CD4 and CD8, after which CD4+ and CD8+ T cells were sorted on a FACSAria.

The V and J genes are TRBV10-3 and TRBJ2-1, with the D gene not confidently named. The sequencing used CD8+ T cells sorted from blood, collected at week 4, from a patient treated with tofacitinib. The sequence derives from a human donor with alopecia areata. The sequence in DNA is TGTGCCATCAGTGAGTCGATCGAACAGCCTGAGCAGTTCTTC. This codes for CAISESIEQPEQFF.